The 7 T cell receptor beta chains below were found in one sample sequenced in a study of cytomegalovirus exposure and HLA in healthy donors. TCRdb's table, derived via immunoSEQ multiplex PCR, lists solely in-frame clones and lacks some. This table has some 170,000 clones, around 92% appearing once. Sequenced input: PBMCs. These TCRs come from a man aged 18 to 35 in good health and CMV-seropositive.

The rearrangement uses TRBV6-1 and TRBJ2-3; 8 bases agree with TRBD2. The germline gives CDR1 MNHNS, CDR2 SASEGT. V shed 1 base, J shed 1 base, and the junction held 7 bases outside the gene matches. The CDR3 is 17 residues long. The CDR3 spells CASSEVSGTRGTDTQYF. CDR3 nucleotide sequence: TGTGCCAGCAGTGAAGTCTCTGGGACTAGGGGCACAGATACGCAGTATTTT.

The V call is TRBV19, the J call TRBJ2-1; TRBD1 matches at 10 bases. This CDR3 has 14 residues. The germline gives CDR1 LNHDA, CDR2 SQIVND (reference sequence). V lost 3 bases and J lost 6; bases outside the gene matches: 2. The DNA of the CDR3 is TGTGCCAGTAGTATCGGGACAGGGGTCAATGAGCAGTTCTTC. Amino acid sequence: CASSIGTGVNEQFF.

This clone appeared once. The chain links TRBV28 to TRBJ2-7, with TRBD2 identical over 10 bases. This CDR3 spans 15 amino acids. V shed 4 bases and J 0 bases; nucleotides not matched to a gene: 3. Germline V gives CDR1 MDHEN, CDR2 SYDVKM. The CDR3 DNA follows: TGTGCCAGCAGTTCAGCGGGAGGGAACTCCTACGAGCAGTACTTC. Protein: CASSSAGGNSYEQYF.

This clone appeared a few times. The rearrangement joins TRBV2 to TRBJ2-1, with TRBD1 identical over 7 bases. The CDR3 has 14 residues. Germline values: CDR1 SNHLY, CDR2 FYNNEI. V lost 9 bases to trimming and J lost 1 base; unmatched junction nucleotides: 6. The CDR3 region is CASNQDRSYNEQFF. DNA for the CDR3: TGTGCCAGTAATCAGGACAGGTCCTACAATGAGCAGTTCTTC.

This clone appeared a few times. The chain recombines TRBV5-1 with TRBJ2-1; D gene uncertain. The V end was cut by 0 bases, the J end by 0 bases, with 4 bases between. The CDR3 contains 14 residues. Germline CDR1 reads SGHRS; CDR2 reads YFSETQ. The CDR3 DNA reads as TGCGCCAGCAGCTTGGCGGGCTCCTACAATGAGCAGTTCTTC. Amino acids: CASSLAGSYNEQFF.

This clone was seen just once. The CDR3 loop is CARSPKTGDVVNTEAFF. CDR3 sequence (DNA): TGTGCCAGAAGCCCCAAAACAGGGGACGTAGTGAACACTGAAGCTTTCTTT. The chain uses TRBV5-3 and TRBJ1-1; 7 positions agree with TRBD1. TRBV5-3 is marked as an open reading frame, function uncertain. The CDR3 extends over 17 amino acids. V lost 4 bases to trimming and J lost 0 bases; unmatched junction nucleotides: 12.

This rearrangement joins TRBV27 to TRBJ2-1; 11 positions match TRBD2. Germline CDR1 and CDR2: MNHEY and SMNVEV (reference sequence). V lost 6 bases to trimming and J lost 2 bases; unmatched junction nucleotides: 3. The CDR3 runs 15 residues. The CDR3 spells CASRLAGGPYNEQFF. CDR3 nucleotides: TGTGCCAGCAGATTAGCGGGAGGGCCCTACAATGAGCAGTTCTTC.